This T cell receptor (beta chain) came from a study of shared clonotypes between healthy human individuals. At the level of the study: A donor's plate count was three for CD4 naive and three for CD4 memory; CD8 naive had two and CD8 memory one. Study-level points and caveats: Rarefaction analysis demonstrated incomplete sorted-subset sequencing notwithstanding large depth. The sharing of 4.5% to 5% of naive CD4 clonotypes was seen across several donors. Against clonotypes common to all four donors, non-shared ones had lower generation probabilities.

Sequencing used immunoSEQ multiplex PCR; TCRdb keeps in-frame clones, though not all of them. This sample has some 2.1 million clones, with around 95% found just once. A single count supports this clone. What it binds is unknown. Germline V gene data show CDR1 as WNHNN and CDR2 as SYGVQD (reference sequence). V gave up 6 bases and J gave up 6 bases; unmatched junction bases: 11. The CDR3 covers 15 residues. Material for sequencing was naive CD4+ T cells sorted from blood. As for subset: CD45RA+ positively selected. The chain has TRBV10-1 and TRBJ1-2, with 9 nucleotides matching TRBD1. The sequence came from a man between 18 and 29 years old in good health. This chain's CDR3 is CASRYPRTGGHGYTF. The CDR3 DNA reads TGCGCCAGCAGATATCCTCGAACAGGGGGCCATGGCTACACCTTC.